These 27 T cell receptor beta chains were sequenced from one sample in a study of T-cell memory formation after mild COVID-19. A single record per CDR3 protein comes from TCRdb applying MiXCR to the 5' RACE reads. The data contain a few hundred thousand distinct CDR3 sequences, roughly 21% of them seen just once; the ten biggest clones take up approximately 12%. The material sequenced was PBMCs or a T cell subset sorted from them (not recorded which). The receptors originated from an adult woman who had mild COVID-19 (a few samples of this study predate the infection). Cell type and time point are not known.

J is TRBJ2-3 and V is TRBV6-4; TRBD2 is a possible D gene (5 bases). The CDR3 consists of 14 residues. Germline CDR1 and CDR2: MRHNA and SNTAGT. The germline V and J ends were trimmed by 6 bases and 0 bases, with 10 bases remaining between them. The CDR3 DNA sequence: TGTGCCAGCAGAAAGGACTTTAGCACAGATACGCAGTATTTT. Protein sequence: CASRKDFSTDTQYF.

This clonotype came up a few times. V gene TRBV12-3 or TRBV12-4 combines with J gene TRBJ1-2, with D possibly matching TRBD1 (5 bases). This CDR3 comprises 13 residues. The ends were cut back, 3 bases at V and 4 bases at J, with 9 bases in the middle. The CDR3 DNA sequence: TGTGCCAGCAGTTTCGGGGCGAGCTATGGCTACACCTTC. Translation: CASSFGASYGYTF.

Note on this clonotype: An end of the junction differs from the germline gene, which may be a read error. The V call is TRBV5-5, the J call TRBJ1-4; no reliable D call. This CDR3 region has 12 residues. Per germline, CDR1 SGHKS and CDR2 YYEKEE (reference sequence). The CDR3 nucleotides are TGTGCCAGAAGCTTGTTGAGGGAAAAACTGTTTTTT. It codes for CARSLLREKLFF.

This clonotype appeared a few times. V is TRBV3-1 and J is TRBJ2-1; 13 bases map to TRBD2. Germline V gene sequence: CDR1 LGHDT, CDR2 YNNKEL (reference sequence). After removal of 3 bases from V and 7 bases from J, the junction contained 15 bases not matched to a gene. The CDR3 extends over 19 amino acids. CDR3 amino acids: CASSHGLAGAPGRGNEQFF. The DNA of the CDR3 is TGTGCCAGCAGCCATGGACTAGCGGGGGCCCCCGGTCGAGGGAATGAGCAGTTCTTC.

V is TRBV5-4 and J is TRBJ2-1; D is undetermined. The germline V and J ends were trimmed by 0 bases and 7 bases, with 8 bases remaining between them. From germline, CDR1 is SGHNT and CDR2 YYREEE (reference sequence). This CDR3 is built from 13 residues. The CDR3 loop is CASSLVGENEQFF. The CDR3 DNA reads TGTGCCAGCAGCTTGGTTGGGGAAAATGAGCAGTTCTTC.

The J gene is TRBJ2-1, the V gene TRBV5-1; TRBD2 aligns across 10 bases. This CDR3 is 16 amino acids long. The germline V gene encodes CDR1 SGHRS and CDR2 YFSETQ. V shed 0 bases, J shed 7 bases, and the junction held 7 bases outside the gene matches. The CDR3 DNA follows: TGCGCCAGCAGCTTGGCCGGGGCTAGCGGGGGTAATGAGCAGTTCTTC. Translating it yields CASSLAGASGGNEQFF.

This clonotype has a handful of counts. The chain combines TRBV12-3 or TRBV12-4 with TRBJ1-5, with D hard to call. This CDR3 spans 14 amino acids. V was clipped by 3 bases and J by 6 bases, with 12 bases between them. CDR3 region: CASSFGLSGQPQHF. CDR3 DNA: TGTGCCAGCAGTTTCGGACTAAGCGGTCAGCCCCAGCATTTT.

This chain links TRBV18 with TRBJ2-7; TRBD2 aligns across 11 bases. Germline CDR1 is KGHSH and CDR2 is LQKENI. V lost 3 bases and J lost 2; bases outside the gene matches: 6. This CDR3 comprises 16 residues. In DNA form, the CDR3 reads TGTGCCAGCTCACCGCAAGGACTAGCGGGCCCCTACGAGCAGTACTTC. It yields the protein CASSPQGLAGPYEQYF.

The chain uses TRBV30 and TRBJ1-5; unclear D gene. CDR3 length: 17 residues. Germline V CDR1 and CDR2: GTSNPN, SVGIG (reference sequence). V was shortened by 6 bases and J by 0 bases, with 21 bases between the two germline ends. The CDR3: CACSFQDFRYSNQPQHF. CDR3 in DNA: TGTGCCTGTTCCTTCCAGGATTTTCGTTATAGCAATCAGCCCCAGCATTTT.

This clonotype appeared a few times. The rearrangement links TRBV3-1 to TRBJ2-3; a possible D gene is TRBD2 (6 bases). The CDR3 is 16 amino acids. Germline V gives CDR1 LGHDT, CDR2 YNNKEL (reference sequence). V was trimmed by 1 base and J by 0 bases, leaving 11 bases between them. The CDR3 coding sequence is TGTGCCAGCAGCCAAGTTGCTGGGACTAGCACAGATACGCAGTATTTT. This translates into CASSQVAGTSTDTQYF.

V and J are TRBV19 and TRBJ2-7; D remains ambiguous. Germline V gene sequence: CDR1 LNHDA, CDR2 SQIVND (reference sequence). This CDR3 contains 16 residues. V shed 1 base and J shed 3 bases, with 16 bases lying between them. The CDR3 DNA reads as TGTGCCAGTAGTATAGCCCCATCGGCAGTCTACTACGAGCAGTACTTC. This sequence encodes CASSIAPSAVYYEQYF.

The chain uses TRBV5-1 and TRBJ2-1; possible D gene TRBD2, 5 bases. Germline V gives CDR1 SGHRS, CDR2 YFSETQ. The V end lost 0 bases, the J end lost 12 bases, and 16 bases lay between the germline ends. CDR3 length: 14 amino acids. The CDR3 nucleotides are TGCGCCAGCAGCTTGGCCGTGGAAGGAGGTGGGCAGTTCTTC. It yields the protein CASSLAVEGGGQFF.

This chain links TRBV6-2 or TRBV6-3 with TRBJ1-1; D gene uncertain. From germline, CDR1 is MNHEY and CDR2 SVGEGT. This CDR3 comprises 15 residues. Between the trimmed V and J ends, which lost 7 bases and 4 bases, there was a span of 19 bases. CDR3 bases: TGTGCCAGCATCCTGGCCGGGCCTAGCAGCACTGAAGCTTTCTTT. The encoded protein is CASILAGPSSTEAFF.

The chain joins TRBV5-1 to TRBJ2-7, with D tentatively TRBD1 (5 bases). The germline CDR1 and CDR2 sequences are SGHRS and YFSETQ. V was clipped by 0 bases and J by 3 bases, with 13 bases between them. The CDR3 consists of 15 residues. CDR3 nucleotides: TGCGCCAGCAGCTTGGCTCAGGGATCGAACTACGAGCAGTACTTC. This codes for CASSLAQGSNYEQYF.

This clonotype was seen many times. CDR3 protein: CASSLAGGTYNEQFF. CDR3 nucleotides: TGCGCCAGCAGCTTAGCGGGAGGGACCTACAATGAGCAGTTCTTC. The chain is built from TRBV5-1 and TRBJ2-1; TRBD2 matches at 10 bases. CDR3 size: 15 residues. Germline V gene sequence: CDR1 SGHRS, CDR2 YFSETQ. With V trimmed by 2 bases and J by 2 bases, 1 base remained unmatched.

The chain joins TRBV11-3 to TRBJ2-5; TRBD2 aligns across 14 bases. Germline CDR1 is SGHNT and CDR2 is YENEEA. V shed 5 bases and J 1 base; nucleotides not matched to a gene: 6. The CDR3 has 17 residues. CDR3 region: CASSLMTSGRAQETQYF. The CDR3 DNA reads TGTGCCAGCAGCCTTATGACTAGCGGGAGGGCCCAAGAGACCCAGTACTTC. Together with reference TRBV11-3 and TRBJ2-5, the CDR3 gives the full variable domain: EAGVVQSPRYKIIEKKQPVAFWCNPISGHNTLYWYLQNLGQGPELLIRYENEEAVDDSQLPKDRFSAERLKGVDSTLKIQPAELGDSAVYLCASSLMTSGRAQETQYFGPGTRLLVL.

Comment on this clonotype: A read error may produce the germline difference seen at one junction end. The genes are TRBV7-7 and TRBJ1-4, with D perhaps matching TRBD1 (6 bases). This CDR3 contains 13 residues. CDR1 is SSHAT and CDR2 is FNYEAQ in the germline V gene (reference sequence). This chain's CDR3 is CASSRGAGEKLFF. Here the CDR3 DNA reads TGTGCTAGCAGCCGGGGGGCCGGTGAAAAACTGTTTTTT.

This clonotype turned up a few times. The chain is built from TRBV6-5 and TRBJ2-7; D remains unclear. Germline V gene data show CDR1 as MNHEY and CDR2 as SVGAGI. The CDR3 loop spans 12 amino acids. The V end was cut by 6 bases, the J end by 4 bases, with 10 bases between. The DNA for the CDR3 is TGTGCCAGCAGGGGCAGGTATTACGAGCAGTACTTC. Translated, it gives CASRGRYYEQYF.

The chain has TRBV20-1 and TRBJ1-4, with 7 bases that match TRBD1. Germline V gene lookup returns CDR1 DFQATT and CDR2 SNEGSKA (reference sequence). There are 14 residues in the CDR3. Germline trimming cut 3 bases from V and 4 bases from J; bases unmatched to any gene: 5. Here the CDR3 reads CSASRSGGNEKLFF. The CDR3 DNA is TGCAGTGCTAGTCGGTCAGGGGGTAATGAAAAACTGTTTTTT.

The chain has TRBV29-1 and TRBJ2-5; D perhaps matches TRBD1 (5 bases). V was clipped by 6 bases and J by 0 bases, with 17 bases between them. The CDR3 consists of 15 residues. Per germline, CDR1 SQVTM and CDR2 ANQGSEA. The CDR3 spells CSVPRQLLYQETQYF. For the CDR3, the DNA is TGCAGCGTCCCACGACAGTTACTGTACCAAGAGACCCAGTACTTC.

This clonotype was seen repeatedly, ten times or more. The chain carries TRBV7-8 and TRBJ1-3; TRBD1 matches at 10 bases. Germline V gene sequence: CDR1 SGHVS, CDR2 FQNEAQ. The V segment lost 1 base and the J segment 16 bases; nucleotides outside the gene matches: 4. The CDR3 extends over 12 amino acids. The CDR3 loop reads CASSLGDRGLYF. CDR3 nucleotides: TGTGCCAGCAGCTTAGGGGACAGGGGACTGTATTTT.

The V call is TRBV19, the J call TRBJ1-5, with a weak D call TRBD1 (6 bases). The CDR3 is 17 residues long. V lost 6 bases and J 0 bases, leaving 18 bases between the germline ends. Germline lookup yields CDR1 LNHDA and CDR2 SQIVND (reference sequence). CDR3 sequence reads: CASSHGAGAYSNQPQHF. CDR3 sequence (DNA): TGTGCCAGTAGCCACGGGGCAGGGGCATATAGCAATCAGCCCCAGCATTTT.

CDR3 coding DNA: TGTGCCAGCAGCGATTCAACTTCGGGACAGAATTATGGCTACACCTTC. Its protein is CASSDSTSGQNYGYTF. The chain is built from TRBV9 and TRBJ1-2; 7 bases are a match to TRBD1. With 3 bases clipped from V and 5 bases from J, the junction kept 13 bases outside the gene matches. CDR1 is SGDLS and CDR2 is YYNGEE in the germline V gene. This CDR3 contains 16 residues.

The chain employs TRBV12-3 or TRBV12-4 and TRBJ2-5, with D possibly being TRBD1 (6 bases). This CDR3 is built from 13 residues. Trimming took off 4 bases at V and 1 base at J, with 7 bases between the two ends. CDR3 in amino acids: CASSWDIQETQYF. The CDR3 nucleotides are TGTGCCAGCAGTTGGGACATCCAAGAGACCCAGTACTTC.

This clonotype was counted between two and nine times. This chain links TRBV12-3 or TRBV12-4 with TRBJ2-1; D possibly corresponds to TRBD1 (5 bases). V gave up 3 bases and J gave up 8 bases, with 11 bases separating them. This CDR3 has 13 amino acids. CDR3 sequence: CASSLSRVHEQFF. As DNA, the CDR3 is TGTGCCAGCAGTTTGAGCAGGGTACATGAGCAGTTCTTC.

This clonotype appeared many times. J is TRBJ2-7 and V is TRBV5-1, with a possible D match to TRBD2 (6 bases). The CDR3 sequence is 12 residues long. Germline-derived CDR1 and CDR2 are SGHRS and YFSETQ. Deletions cut 4 bases from V and 6 bases from J, with 11 bases between. CDR3 residues: CASSLGGGEQYF. The CDR3 region has the DNA TGCGCCAGCAGCCTGGGGGGTGGCGAGCAGTACTTC. The entire variable domain, with the rest obtained from reference TRBV5-1 and TRBJ2-7, is as follows: KAGVTQTPRYLIKTRGQQVTLSCSPISGHRSVSWYQQTPGQGLQFLFEYFSETQRNKGNFPGRFSGRQFSNSRSEMNVSTLELGDSALYLCASSLGGGEQYFGPGTRLTVT.

V gene TRBV7-2 combines with J gene TRBJ1-1; perhaps TRBD1 as D (6 bases). The CDR3 consists of 14 residues. V was pared by 5 bases and J by 6 bases, with 16 bases between. The germline CDR1 and CDR2 sequences are SGHTA and FQGNSA. CDR3 protein: CASSPGQPGAEAFF. CDR3 bases: TGTGCCAGCAGCCCCGGACAGCCGGGAGCTGAAGCTTTCTTT.